These 3 T cell receptor beta chains originate from one sample sequenced in a study of siplizumab effects on memory and regulatory T cells. Libraries were prepared by immunoSEQ multiplex PCR; TCRdb keeps only in-frame clonotypes and omits some of them. The repertoire has some 100,000 clones, 94% of them found once; the top ten carry under 0.65%. Sequencing was performed on Tregs sorted from blood. The receptors come from a human donor in good health.

The V gene is TRBV2, the J gene TRBJ2-7; D not certain. This CDR3 has 12 residues. CDR1 and CDR2 from the germline V gene are SNHLY and FYNNEI. The ends were cut back, 4 bases at V and 2 bases at J, with 6 bases in the middle. Here the CDR3 DNA reads TGTGCCAGCAGTGCAGTCCCCTACGAGCAGTACTTC. It translates to CASSAVPYEQYF.

This chain uses TRBV10-2 with TRBJ1-3, with D possibly matching TRBD1 (5 bases). Looked up from germline, CDR1 is WSHSY and CDR2 is SAAADI. The CDR3 loop spans 14 amino acids. Between the trimmed V and J ends, which lost 8 bases and 4 bases, there was a span of 15 bases. CDR3 in amino acids: CASGGGGGGNTIYF. The CDR3 DNA reads TGCGCCAGCGGTGGGGGGGGAGGAGGAAACACCATATATTTT.

The rearrangement joins TRBV28 to TRBJ2-7; possibly TRBD1 or TRBD2 for D (6 bases each). Germline V lookup: CDR1 MDHEN, CDR2 SYDVKM. V gave up 8 bases and J gave up 0 bases, with 14 bases separating them. The CDR3 loop spans 14 amino acids. The CDR3 nucleotides read TGTGCCAGCGTCGTGGGGGGCGCCTCCTACGAGCAGTACTTC. This codes for CASVVGGASYEQYF.